The rows below give T cell receptor beta chains drawn from one sample of a study of shared clonotypes between healthy human individuals. The method was immunoSEQ multiplex PCR; TCRdb's version includes in-frame clones alone and lacks a portion of them. This table holds 300,000 to 400,000 clones, around 86% found once. Sequenced: memory CD8+ T cells sorted from blood. The receptors come from a young man in good health. Each CDR3 is given without its conserved first and last residue. The order of the fields is CDR3 protein, V gene, J gene.

ASSPVELEQY	TRBV7-2	TRBJ2-7
AWSSGENVEAF	TRBV30	TRBJ1-1
ASSLGAGTAYNEQL	TRBV5-6	TRBJ2-1
ASSLQGASFYGYT	TRBV5-4	TRBJ1-2
ASSTYAGLNTGELF	TRBV27	TRBJ2-2
ASSPLAGEGSYNEQF	TRBV7-9	TRBJ2-1
SADSLNEQF	TRBV29-1	TRBJ2-1
ASSSQGAEEQY	TRBV27	TRBJ2-7
ATSTGVGTEAF	TRBV9	TRBJ1-1
ASSYFSDTSTDTQY	TRBV6-5	TRBJ2-3
ASSQVSIYNSPLH	TRBV4-1	TRBJ1-6
ASSLSSRDSYEQY	TRBV27	TRBJ2-7